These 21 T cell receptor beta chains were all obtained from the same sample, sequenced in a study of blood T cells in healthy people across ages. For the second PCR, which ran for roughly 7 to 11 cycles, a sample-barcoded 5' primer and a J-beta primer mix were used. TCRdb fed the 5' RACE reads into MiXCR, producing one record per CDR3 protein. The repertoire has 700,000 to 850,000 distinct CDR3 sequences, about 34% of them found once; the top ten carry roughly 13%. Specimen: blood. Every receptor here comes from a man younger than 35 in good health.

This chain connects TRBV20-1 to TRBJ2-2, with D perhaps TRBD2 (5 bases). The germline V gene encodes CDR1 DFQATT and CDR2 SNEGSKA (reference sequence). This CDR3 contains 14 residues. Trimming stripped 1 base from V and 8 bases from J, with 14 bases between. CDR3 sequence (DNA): TGCAGTGCTAGAGGAGCCACGACGGGAGGGGAGCTGTTTTTT. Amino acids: CSARGATTGGELFF.

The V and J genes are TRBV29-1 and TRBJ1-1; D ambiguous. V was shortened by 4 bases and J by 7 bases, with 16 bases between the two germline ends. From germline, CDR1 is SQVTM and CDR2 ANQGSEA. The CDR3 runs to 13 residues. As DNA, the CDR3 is TGCAGCGTTGTTCTGCTGGCGGGCTATGAAGCTTTCTTT. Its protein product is CSVVLLAGYEAFF.

The CDR3 DNA sequence: TGTGCCAGCTCCGGACTTCACAATGAGCAGTTCTTC. Protein: CASSGLHNEQFF. The chain combines TRBV2 with TRBJ2-1; weak D call: TRBD2 (5 bases). The germline V gene has CDR1 SNHLY and CDR2 FYNNEI. Trimming removed 8 bases at V and 5 bases at J, with 10 bases between. The CDR3 loop spans 12 amino acids.

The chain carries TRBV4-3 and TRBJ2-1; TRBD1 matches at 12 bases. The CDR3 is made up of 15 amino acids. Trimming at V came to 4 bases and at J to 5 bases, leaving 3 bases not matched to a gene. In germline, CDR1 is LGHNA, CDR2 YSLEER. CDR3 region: CASSPGQGADNEQFF. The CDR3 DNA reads TGCGCCAGCAGCCCGGGACAGGGGGCGGACAATGAGCAGTTCTTC.

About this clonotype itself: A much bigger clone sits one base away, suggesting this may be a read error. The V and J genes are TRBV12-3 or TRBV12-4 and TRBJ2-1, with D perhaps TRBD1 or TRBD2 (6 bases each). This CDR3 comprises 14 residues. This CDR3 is CACSFGGPLYEQFF. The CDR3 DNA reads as TGTGCCTGCAGTTTCGGGGGCCCCCTTTATGAGCAGTTCTTC.

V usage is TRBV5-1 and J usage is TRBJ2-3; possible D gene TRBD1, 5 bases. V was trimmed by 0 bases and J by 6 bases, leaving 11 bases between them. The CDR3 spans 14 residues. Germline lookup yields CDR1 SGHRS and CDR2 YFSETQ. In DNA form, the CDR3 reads TGCGCCAGCAGCTTGGTTGTCAGGGATGATACGCAGTATTTT. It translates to CASSLVVRDDTQYF.

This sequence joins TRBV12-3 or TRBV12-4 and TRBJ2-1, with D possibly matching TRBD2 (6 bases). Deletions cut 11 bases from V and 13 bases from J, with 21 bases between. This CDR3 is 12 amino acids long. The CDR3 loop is CAAGPNGGFQFF. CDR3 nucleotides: TGTGCCGCCGGCCCCAACGGGGGTTTCCAGTTCTTC.

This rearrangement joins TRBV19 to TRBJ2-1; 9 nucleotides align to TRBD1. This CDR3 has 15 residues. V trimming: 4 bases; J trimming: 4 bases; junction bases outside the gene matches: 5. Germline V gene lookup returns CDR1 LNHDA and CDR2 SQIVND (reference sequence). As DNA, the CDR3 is TGTGCCAGTAGTAGGGACAGGGAGAAATACAATGAGCAGTTCTTC. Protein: CASSRDREKYNEQFF. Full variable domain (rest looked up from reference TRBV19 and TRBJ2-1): DGGITQSPKYLFRKEGQNVTLSCEQNLNHDAMYWYRQDPGQGLRLIYYSQIVNDFQKGDIAEGYSVSREKKESFPLTVTSAQKNPTAFYLCASSRDREKYNEQFFGPGTRLTVL.

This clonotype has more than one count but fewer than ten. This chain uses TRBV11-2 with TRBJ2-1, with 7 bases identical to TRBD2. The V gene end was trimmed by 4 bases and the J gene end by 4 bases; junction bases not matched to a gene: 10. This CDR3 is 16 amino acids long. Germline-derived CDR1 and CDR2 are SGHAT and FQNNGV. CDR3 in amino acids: CASSSQWGGIYNEQFF. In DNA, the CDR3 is TGTGCCAGCAGCTCTCAGTGGGGGGGAATTTACAATGAGCAGTTCTTC.

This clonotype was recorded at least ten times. The CDR3 reads CASGQGRETQYF. The CDR3 DNA reads as TGTGCCAGCGGACAGGGTCGGGAGACCCAGTACTTC. The V gene is TRBV12-3 or TRBV12-4, the J gene TRBJ2-5, with 8 bases that match TRBD1. The CDR3 contains 12 residues. V lost 8 bases to trimming and J lost 5 bases; unmatched junction nucleotides: 4.

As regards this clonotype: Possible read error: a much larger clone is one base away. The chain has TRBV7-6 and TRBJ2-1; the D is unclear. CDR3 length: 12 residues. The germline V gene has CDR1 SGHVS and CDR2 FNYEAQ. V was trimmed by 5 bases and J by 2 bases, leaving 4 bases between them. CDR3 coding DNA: TGTGCCAGCAGCATCACCTACAATGAGCAGTTCTTC. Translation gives CASSITYNEQFF.

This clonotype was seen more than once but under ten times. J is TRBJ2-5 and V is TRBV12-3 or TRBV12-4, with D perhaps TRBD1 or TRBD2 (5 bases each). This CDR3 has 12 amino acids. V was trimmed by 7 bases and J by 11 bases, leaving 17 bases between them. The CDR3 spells CASTGTHNEQYF. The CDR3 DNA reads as TGTGCCAGCACCGGGACCCACAATGAGCAGTACTTC.

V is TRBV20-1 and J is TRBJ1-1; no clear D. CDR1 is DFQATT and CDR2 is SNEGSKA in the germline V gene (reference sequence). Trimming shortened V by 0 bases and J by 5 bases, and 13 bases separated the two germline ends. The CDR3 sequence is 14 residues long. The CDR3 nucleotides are TGCAGTGCTAGAGAAGCAGGACGGTCTACTGAAGCTTTCTTT. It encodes CSAREAGRSTEAFF.

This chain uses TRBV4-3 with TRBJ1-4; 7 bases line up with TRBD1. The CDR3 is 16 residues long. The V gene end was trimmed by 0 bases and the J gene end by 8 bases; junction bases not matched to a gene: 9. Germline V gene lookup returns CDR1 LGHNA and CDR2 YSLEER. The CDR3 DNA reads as TGCGCCAGCAGCCAAGATCTGACCAGGGGGGGAGAAAAACTGTTTTTT. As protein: CASSQDLTRGGEKLFF.

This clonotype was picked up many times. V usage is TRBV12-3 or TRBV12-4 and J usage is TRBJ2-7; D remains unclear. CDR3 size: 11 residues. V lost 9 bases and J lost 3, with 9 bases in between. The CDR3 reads CASGPVYEQYF. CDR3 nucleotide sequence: TGTGCCAGTGGTCCCGTCTACGAGCAGTACTTC.

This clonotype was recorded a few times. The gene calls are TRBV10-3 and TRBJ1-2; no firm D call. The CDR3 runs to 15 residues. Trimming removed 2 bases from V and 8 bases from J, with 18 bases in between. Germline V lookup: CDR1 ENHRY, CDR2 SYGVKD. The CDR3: CAISEIGGRTRGYTF. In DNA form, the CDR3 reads TGTGCCATCAGTGAGATCGGTGGGCGGACGAGAGGCTACACCTTC.

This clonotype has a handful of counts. DNA for the CDR3: TGTGCCAGCAGCCCCCGGGGGAAAACTAATGAAAAACTGTTTTTT. Its protein product is CASSPRGKTNEKLFF. V gene TRBV5-6 combines with J gene TRBJ1-4; D is possibly TRBD1 (5 bases). This CDR3 is built from 15 residues. Germline values: CDR1 SGHDT, CDR2 YYEEEE. Trimming shortened V by 4 bases and J by 1 base, and 11 bases separated the two germline ends.

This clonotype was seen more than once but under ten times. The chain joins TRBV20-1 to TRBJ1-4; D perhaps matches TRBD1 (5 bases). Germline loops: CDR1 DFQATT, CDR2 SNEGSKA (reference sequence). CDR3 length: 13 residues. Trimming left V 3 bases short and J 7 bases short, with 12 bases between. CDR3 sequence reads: CSARRGKGEKLFF. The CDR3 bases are TGCAGTGCTAGGCGGGGGAAGGGTGAAAAACTGTTTTTT.

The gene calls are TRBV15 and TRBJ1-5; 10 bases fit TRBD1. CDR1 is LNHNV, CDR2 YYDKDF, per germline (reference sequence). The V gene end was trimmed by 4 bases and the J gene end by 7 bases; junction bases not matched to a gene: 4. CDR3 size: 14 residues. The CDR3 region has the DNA TGTGCCACCAGCACCGGACAGGGGGGACAGCCCCAGCATTTT. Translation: CATSTGQGGQPQHF.

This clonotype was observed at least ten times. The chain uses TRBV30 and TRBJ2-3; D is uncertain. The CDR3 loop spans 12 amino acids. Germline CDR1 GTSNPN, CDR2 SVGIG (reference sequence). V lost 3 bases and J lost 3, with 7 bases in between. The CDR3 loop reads CAWRGFTDTQYF. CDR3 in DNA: TGTGCCTGGAGGGGTTTTACAGATACGCAGTATTTT.

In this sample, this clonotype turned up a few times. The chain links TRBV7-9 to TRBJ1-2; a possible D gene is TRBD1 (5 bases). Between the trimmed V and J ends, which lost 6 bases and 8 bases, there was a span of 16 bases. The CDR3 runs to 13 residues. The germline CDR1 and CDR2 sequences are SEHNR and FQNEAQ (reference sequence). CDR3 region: CASRPGTAGGYTF. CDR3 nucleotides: TGTGCCAGCAGGCCCGGGACGGCGGGGGGCTACACCTTC.